The subject of this entry is one TCR beta chain. In this sample, this clonotype turned up many times. There is no known antigen for this receptor. Base-call qualities are not available, and no considerably larger clone is one nucleotide away. Library generation was performed with multiplex PCR. Sequenced on an Illumina HiSeq 4000. TCR beta libraries were built with iRepertoire HTBI primers and Arm-PCR amplification of CDR3 regions. Gel purification was performed on PCR products prior to sequencing. On the authors' methods: Gene usage analysis of CDR3 amino acid clonotypes used the approximately 56 TRBV and fewer than 15 TRBJ segments found across samples. COPE and FqMerger were used to merge filtered high-quality paired reads into contigs. BLAST was used to align contigs to IMGT TRBV, TRBD and TRBJ reference genes, with CDR3 defined following IMGT. Any clonotype with a frequency above 0.1% was counted as a highly expanded clone. Repertoire diversity was measured by Shannon entropy, and V-J evenness by the Gini coefficient. A clonotype found in more than one individual was treated as public. The raw public data were reprocessed by TCRdb itself: fastp quality trimming at Q25, MiXCR clonotype calling, in-frame beta chains only. All rows with the same CDR3 protein become a single entry with the most common DNA and genes. TCRdb, rather than the study authors, made the V and J calls. This sample comprises over 250,000 distinct CDR3 sequences, roughly a fifth of them detected only once. The top ten constitute around three fifths of the sample.

Per the publication, the time point label means: persistent/refractory GD, antithyroid drugs over 5 years with positive TRAb. For both TCR sequencing and RNA sequencing, RNA was extracted from PBMCs in TRIzol. The diagnosis of Graves' disease was made according to American Thyroid Association guidelines. Patients were recruited from an endocrinology department in Xi'an, China. Each patient gave approximately 9 milliliters of peripheral blood, collected in an EDTA anticoagulant tube. Ficoll Paque Plus density gradient separation was used to isolate PBMCs, and no additional T cell sorting was done. An Agilent 2100 Bioanalyzer and agarose gel were used to check RNA quality, while a NanoDrop 2000 measured RNA concentration. From the cysteine up to the phenylalanine, the CDR3 has a length of 17 residues. Here the CDR3 DNA is all that survives: 51 bases in frame from base 1. V loses 3 bases at its end and J loses 4 bases; junction bases beyond the gene matches: 10. CDR1 MDHEN and CDR2 SYDVKM were looked up in the germline V gene.

These data come from a study of regulatory T cells in long-lasting Graves disease (dated by TCRdb to the early 2020s). About the investigation overall: Persistent Graves' disease meant more than 5 years of antithyroid drug treatment with TSH receptor autoantibodies that stayed positive. The study took place in China and was registered as a clinical trial. Persistent Graves' disease patients were compared with newly diagnosed Graves' disease patients by peripheral blood TCR sequencing and RNA sequencing. In the clinical cohort, patients with persistent Graves' disease had used antithyroid drugs for an average of approximately eleven years. A total of about 35 samples underwent TCR sequencing: 13 from persistent and some 20 from newly diagnosed Graves' disease patients. Results and caveats for the whole study, not just this receptor: As a limitation, the authors acknowledged that the small sample size may reduce accuracy. The study examined only peripheral blood because the primary lesion, thyroid tissue, could not be accessed. Patients with persistent disease shared more public clonotypes (about 2,900) than newly diagnosed patients did (more than 900). Sequencing and analysis were limited to the TCR beta chain. Persistent Graves' disease patients showed lower TCR Shannon entropy and fewer highly expanded clones than newly diagnosed patients, suggesting clonal expansion. Preferential use of TRBV28, TRBJ1-2 and TRBJ2-5 was observed in persistent disease, whereas TRBV20-1 and TRBJ2-1 were favored in newly diagnosed disease.

This clonotype was obtained from a female donor with Graves disease. The chain joins TRBV28 to TRBJ1-4, and 8 junction bases match TRBD1. The sample in question was peripheral blood mononuclear cells (PBMCs), obtained when the disease was refractory, from a patient treated with antithyroid drugs. The DNA is as follows: TGTGCCAGCAGTTTCCTCAGGACCACAGGGGGTAATGAAAAACTGTTTTTT. This yields the protein CASSFLRTTGGNEKLFF.